This TCR beta chain was recorded in a study of OX40 agonist ivuxolimab in advanced cancers. The CDR3 has 16 residues. Germline V CDR1 and CDR2: KGHSH, LQKENI. Germline trimming cut 4 bases from V and 3 bases from J; bases unmatched to any gene: 6. Study-level points and caveats: No determination was made of the antigen specificity of the expanded peripheral T cells. Compared with others, partial responders at 0.1-3.0 mg/kg displayed clonal expansion among the lowest. Low normalized T-cell clonal expansion was also seen in some nonresponders.

In the case of this clone: Its antigen is as yet unknown.

Sampling of blood occurred at baseline, cycle 4 day 1, and cycle 7 day 1. Sequencing used immunoSEQ multiplex PCR; TCRdb keeps in-frame clones, though not all of them. This repertoire shows 60,000 to 85,000 clones, approximately 87% found once; its top ten account for roughly 3.7%. The chain links TRBV18 to TRBJ2-1; TRBD2 aligns across 10 bases. This TCR came from an adult with an advanced solid tumor such as melanoma, head and neck, liver or kidney cancer. The sequences come from CD4+ or CD8+ T cells sorted from blood, collected in a trial of the OX40 agonist ivuxolimab. The CDR3 reads CASSLQAGGNYNEQFF. CDR3 nucleotides: TGTGCCAGCTCACTGCAAGCGGGGGGGAACTACAATGAGCAGTTCTTC.